The 27 T cell receptor beta chains in this list originate from one sample, sequenced in a study of CD8 T cells in Susac syndrome. An input of about 0.45 to 1 ug of RNA was subjected to reverse transcription using random hexamers. TCRdb analysed the immunoSEQ multiplex PCR reads with MiXCR anew, one entry per CDR3 protein. Of some 150,000 distinct CDR3 sequences listed, approximately 94% are singletons. Input material: CD8+ T cells from PBMCs. All receptors come from a human donor with multiple sclerosis.

This clonotype has more than one count but fewer than ten. V and J are TRBV14 and TRBJ1-3; unclear D gene. Germline V gene lookup returns CDR1 SGHDN and CDR2 FVKESK. CDR3 length: 11 residues. V was pared by 4 bases and J by 4 bases, with 2 bases between. In DNA, the CDR3 is TGTGCCAGCAGCCCCGGAAACACCATATATTTT. Amino acids: CASSPGNTIYF.

CDR3 region: CAWSLGKYEQYF. DNA of the CDR3: TGTGCCTGGAGTCTGGGGAAATACGAGCAGTACTTC. The genes are TRBV30 and TRBJ2-7; D is unclear. V was pared by 2 bases and J by 4 bases, with 9 bases between. Looked up from germline, CDR1 is GTSNPN and CDR2 is SVGIG (reference sequence). The CDR3 extends over 12 amino acids.

V gene TRBV27 combines with J gene TRBJ2-7; D gene uncertain. Germline V gene data show CDR1 as MNHEY and CDR2 as SMNVEV (reference sequence). CDR3 length: 12 amino acids. The V gene lost 6 bases and the J gene lost 7 bases, with 13 bases spanning the gap. CDR3 region: CASSKPRGEQYF. The CDR3 nucleotides read TGTGCCAGCAGCAAACCCCGAGGAGAGCAGTACTTC.

The chain couples TRBV29-1 to TRBJ1-2, with a possible D match to TRBD1 (6 bases). CDR3 length equals 13 residues. V lost 4 bases, J lost 4 bases, and 13 bases lay in between. Germline V gene data show CDR1 as SQVTM and CDR2 as ANQGSEA. CDR3 sequence (DNA): TGCAGCGTTGGAGGGTCGGACAGCTATGGCTACACCTTC. This encodes CSVGGSDSYGYTF.

This rearrangement joins TRBV19 to TRBJ1-5; no firm D call. Germline CDR1 reads LNHDA; CDR2 reads SQIVND (reference sequence). V lost 7 bases and J lost 3, with 16 bases in between. The CDR3 spans 15 residues. In nucleotides, the CDR3 is TGTGCCAGTACCCAACCCCGAAGGACCAATCAGCCCCAGCATTTT. Encoded protein: CASTQPRRTNQPQHF.

The chain couples TRBV3-1 to TRBJ2-3; no clear D. The CDR3 length is 14 residues. Germline V CDR1 and CDR2: LGHDT, YNNKEL (reference sequence). The V end was cut by 4 bases, the J end by 2 bases, with 10 bases between. In DNA form, the CDR3 reads TGTGCCAGCAGCCCACGTGGGGACACAGATACGCAGTATTTT. Translation gives CASSPRGDTDTQYF.

This rearrangement joins TRBV7-9 to TRBJ2-7; TRBD2 matches at 7 bases. The CDR3 is made up of 13 amino acids. The germline CDR1 and CDR2 sequences are SEHNR and FQNEAQ (reference sequence). V lost 0 bases and J lost 4; bases outside the gene matches: 0. The CDR3 coding sequence is TGTGCCAGCAGCTTAGCGCGGGAGTACGAGCAGTACTTC. Translation gives CASSLAREYEQYF.

The V gene is TRBV27, the J gene TRBJ2-5, with TRBD1 as a possible D gene (6 bases). The CDR3 contains 13 residues. Germline V CDR1 and CDR2: MNHEY, SMNVEV (reference sequence). V lost 3 bases and J lost 5, with 10 bases in between. In DNA form, the CDR3 reads TGTGCCAGCAGTTTGGGGGCTTCGGAGACCCAGTACTTC. This translates into CASSLGASETQYF.

Here the CDR3 reads CASSLRSQGGGYTF. The CDR3 DNA is TGTGCCAGCAGTTTACGAAGCCAGGGCGGTGGCTACACCTTC. V usage is TRBV27 and J usage is TRBJ1-2; D might be TRBD1 (5 bases). Trimming removed 2 bases at V and 7 bases at J, with 14 bases between. The CDR3 contains 14 residues. Germline loops: CDR1 MNHEY, CDR2 SMNVEV (reference sequence).

The chain recombines TRBV3-1 with TRBJ2-6; the match to TRBD1 covers 11 bases. V was pared by 4 bases and J by 0 bases, with 8 bases of the junction left unmatched. CDR1 is LGHDT and CDR2 is YNNKEL in the germline V gene (reference sequence). The CDR3 length is 19 residues. The CDR3 sequence is CASSPRPGQGDSGANVLTF. CDR3 DNA sequence: TGTGCCAGCAGCCCAAGACCGGGACAGGGGGACTCTGGGGCCAACGTCCTGACTTTC. The variable domain in full, completed from reference TRBV3-1 and TRBJ2-6, reads DTAVSQTPKYLVTQMGNDKSIKCEQNLGHDTMYWYKQDSKKFLKIMFSYNNKELIINETVPNRFSPKSPDKAHLNLHINSLELGDSAVYFCASSPRPGQGDSGANVLTFGAGSRLTVL.

The J gene is TRBJ2-3, the V gene TRBV2; 9 bases agree with TRBD1. The CDR3 runs to 15 residues. Germline-derived CDR1 and CDR2 are SNHLY and FYNNEI. Trimming removed 6 bases from V and 3 bases from J; junction bases left unmatched: 7. CDR3 nucleotides: TGTGCCAGCAGCGCAGGACAGGGGAATACAGATACGCAGTATTTT. Its translation is CASSAGQGNTDTQYF. The variable domain in full, with the rest retrieved from reference TRBV2 and TRBJ2-3, is EPEVTQTPSHQVTQMGQEVILRCVPISNHLYFYWYRQILGQKVEFLVSFYNNEISEKSEIFDDQFSVERPDGSNFTLKIRSTKLEDSAMYFCASSAGQGNTDTQYFGPGTRLTVL.

This sequence joins TRBV12-5 and TRBJ1-1; D may be TRBD1 (6 bases). V lost 3 bases, J lost 0 bases, and 17 bases lay in between. Germline V gene sequence: CDR1 LGHNT, CDR2 FRNRAP. The CDR3 totals 17 residues. The CDR3 loop reads CASGFSTGTRLNTEAFF. DNA for the CDR3: TGTGCTAGTGGTTTTTCAACAGGGACTCGCCTGAACACTGAAGCTTTCTTT.

The chain joins TRBV7-6 to TRBJ1-2; D unclear. Germline loops: CDR1 SGHVS, CDR2 FNYEAQ. V gave up 0 bases and J gave up 0 bases, with 14 bases separating them. This CDR3 comprises 17 residues. CDR3 sequence reads: CASSLAMGSDPNYGYTF. The DNA for the CDR3 is TGTGCCAGCAGCTTAGCGATGGGGTCGGACCCTAACTATGGCTACACCTTC. Full variable domain (missing parts from reference TRBV7-6 and TRBJ1-2): GAGVSQSPRYKVTKRGQDVALRCDPISGHVSLYWYRQALGQGPEFLTYFNYEAQQDKSGLPNDRFSAERPEGSISTLTIQRTEQRDSAMYRCASSLAMGSDPNYGYTFGSGTRLTVV.

The rearrangement links TRBV5-1 to TRBJ1-2, with 9 bases matching TRBD1. This CDR3 spans 17 amino acids. The V and J ends lost 2 bases and 7 bases, in that order; junction bases with no gene match: 15. CDR1 and CDR2 from the germline V gene are SGHRS and YFSETQ. In DNA, the CDR3 is TGCGCCAGCAGCTTAACTCCAATTCGGGACAGGGCTCCTGGCTACACCTTC. This sequence encodes CASSLTPIRDRAPGYTF.

The V gene is TRBV24-1, the J gene TRBJ2-3; D remains unclear. Germline lookup yields CDR1 KGHDR and CDR2 SFDVKD. The ends were cut back, 4 bases at V and 7 bases at J, with 11 bases in the middle. This CDR3 contains 13 residues. CDR3 protein: CATSDPDGHTQYF. CDR3 nucleotide sequence: TGTGCCACCAGTGACCCTGATGGGCATACGCAGTATTTT.

The chain recombines TRBV4-1 with TRBJ2-3, with 12 bases aligning to TRBD1. The CDR3 sequence is 17 residues long. The trim removed 2 bases at V and 3 bases at J, leaving 6 bases unmatched. Germline V gene lookup returns CDR1 MGHRA and CDR2 YSYEKL. CDR3 bases: TGCGCCAGCAGCCAAAAGGGACAGGGGGCCGGTACAGATACGCAGTATTTT. It yields the protein CASSQKGQGAGTDTQYF.

The chain is built from TRBV29-1 and TRBJ2-5; D is tentatively TRBD1 or TRBD2 (5 bases each). CDR1 and CDR2 (germline): SQVTM, ANQGSEA. V was pared by 1 base and J by 3 bases, with 6 bases between. The CDR3 is 12 residues long. The CDR3 protein is CSVEGGEETQYF. For the CDR3, the DNA is TGCAGCGTTGAAGGAGGGGAAGAGACCCAGTACTTC.

The chain links TRBV4-3 to TRBJ1-6; no reliable D call. Trimming took 0 bases from V and 0 from J, leaving 15 bases between them. The CDR3 totals 19 residues. Germline CDR1 LGHNA, CDR2 YSLEER. DNA for the CDR3: TGCGCCAGCAGCCAAGAAGGTGGGAACCCGGACTCCTATAATTCACCCCTCCACTTT. Translated: CASSQEGGNPDSYNSPLHF.

In its sample, this clonotype was seen once. The V gene is TRBV12-3 or TRBV12-4, the J gene TRBJ1-5, with D unresolved. The CDR3 spans 19 residues. V gave up 0 bases and J gave up 0 bases, with 18 bases separating them. The CDR3 loop is CASSLAFSDMDPSNQPQHF. In nucleotides, the CDR3 is TGTGCCAGCAGTTTAGCGTTCTCCGACATGGACCCTAGCAATCAGCCCCAGCATTTT.

This chain joins TRBV30 and TRBJ2-7; the match to TRBD1 covers 7 bases. The germline V gene encodes CDR1 GTSNPN and CDR2 SVGIG (reference sequence). The CDR3 loop spans 14 amino acids. V lost 1 base to trimming and J lost 3 bases; unmatched junction nucleotides: 6. The CDR3 bases are TGTGCCTGGAGTGATATCGACAGGGACTACGAGCAGTACTTC. Its protein is CAWSDIDRDYEQYF. The full variable domain, rest sourced from reference TRBV30 and TRBJ2-7, is SQTIHQWPATLVQPVGSPLSLECTVEGTSNPNLYWYRQAAGRGLQLLFYSVGIGQISSEVPQNLSASRPQDRQFILSSKKLLLSDSGFYLCAWSDIDRDYEQYFGPGTRLTVT.

In its sample, this clonotype was seen once. J is TRBJ1-2 and V is TRBV12-3 or TRBV12-4, with D perhaps TRBD1 (5 bases). The CDR3 totals 13 residues. Trimming took off 7 bases at V and 12 bases at J, with 21 bases between the two ends. The CDR3 DNA is TGTGCCAGCACCTCCTCTGGGGGAGGGATGGACACCTTC. Its protein is CASTSSGGGMDTF.

The genes are TRBV13 and TRBJ2-3; a weak D match, TRBD2 (6 bases). The CDR3 has 16 amino acids. The germline V and J ends were trimmed by 0 bases and 0 bases, with 10 bases remaining between them. The germline V gene has CDR1 PRHDT and CDR2 FYEKMQ (reference sequence). CDR3 region: CASSLGLGTSTDTQYF. Written as DNA, the CDR3 is TGTGCCAGCAGCTTAGGGCTAGGGACTAGCACAGATACGCAGTATTTT.

The chain recombines TRBV20-1 with TRBJ1-2; 8 bases are shared with TRBD1. The V and J ends lost 0 bases and 4 bases, in that order; junction bases with no gene match: 4. The germline V gene has CDR1 DFQATT and CDR2 SNEGSKA (reference sequence). This CDR3 comprises 14 residues. CDR3 residues: CSAREGTGFYGYTF. The CDR3 DNA reads TGCAGTGCTAGAGAGGGGACAGGCTTCTATGGCTACACCTTC.

This clonotype showed up just once. This chain connects TRBV3-1 to TRBJ1-5, with D tentatively TRBD1 (5 bases). The germline V and J ends were trimmed by 0 bases and 6 bases, with 12 bases remaining between them. The CDR3 runs 15 residues. CDR1 is LGHDT, CDR2 YNNKEL, per germline (reference sequence). The CDR3 spells CASSQDSRVGQPQHF. In nucleotides, the CDR3 is TGTGCCAGCAGCCAAGATAGCAGGGTAGGTCAGCCCCAGCATTTT.

The rearrangement uses TRBV12-5 and TRBJ2-5; no definite D call. In germline, CDR1 is LGHNT, CDR2 FRNRAP. This CDR3 contains 11 residues. Trimming cost V 7 bases and J 4 bases, with 7 bases left between them. The CDR3 here is CASAFRETQYF. CDR3 in DNA: TGTGCTAGTGCCTTCCGAGAGACCCAGTACTTC. The full variable domain, rest sourced from reference TRBV12-5 and TRBJ2-5, is DARVTQTPRHKVTEMGQEVTMRCQPILGHNTVFWYRQTMMQGLELLAYFRNRAPLDDSGMPKDRFSAEMPDATLATLKIQPSEPRDSAVYFCASAFRETQYFGPGTRLLVL.

V usage is TRBV28 and J usage is TRBJ2-7; weak D call: TRBD1 (6 bases). Between the trimmed V and J ends, which lost 5 bases and 2 bases, there was a span of 16 bases. From germline, CDR1 is MDHEN and CDR2 SYDVKM. The CDR3 has 15 amino acids. CDR3 bases: TGTGCCAGCAGTAGCCCCGCCAGGGGCCCCTACGAGCAGTACTTC. This gives the protein CASSSPARGPYEQYF.

The chain employs TRBV28 and TRBJ1-5, with a weak D call TRBD1 (5 bases). The germline V gene encodes CDR1 MDHEN and CDR2 SYDVKM. The CDR3 runs 18 residues. V was cut by 5 bases and J by 2 bases, with 22 bases left in between. The CDR3 region has the DNA TGTGCCAGCAGTCTAGGAGTTCAGGGAAGGGTCGGCAATCAGCCCCAGCATTTT. Protein sequence: CASSLGVQGRVGNQPQHF.